Listed here are 20 T cell receptor beta chains from one sample, sequenced in a study of shared T cell receptors in the human thymus. Data came from immunoSEQ multiplex PCR; TCRdb stores just in-frame clones and leaves some out. This sample yields hundreds of thousands of clones, of which 87% are seen a single time; 0.0094% belongs to the top ten. The same sample was also studied in work on human thymus T cells.

Sequences were obtained from thymocytes. The receptors were sampled from a boy under two years old with a congenital heart defect.

The V gene is TRBV25-1, the J gene TRBJ2-7; 11 bases agree with TRBD2. The CDR3 runs 15 residues. Germline V lookup: CDR1 MGHDK, CDR2 SYGVNS. Trimming took 5 bases from V and 3 from J; bases not matched to a gene: 6. The CDR3 region has the DNA TGTGCCAGCAGTCTAAAACTAGCGGGAGACTACGAGCAGTACTTC. This gives the protein CASSLKLAGDYEQYF.

This sequence joins TRBV4-1 and TRBJ1-6; possible D gene TRBD1, 6 bases. There are 19 residues in the CDR3. V lost 0 bases and J lost 5, with 20 bases in between. In germline, CDR1 is MGHRA, CDR2 YSYEKL. The chain's CDR3 is CASSQDGRTAERDNSPLHF. CDR3 DNA sequence: TGCGCCAGCAGCCAAGATGGGCGGACAGCCGAAAGGGATAATTCACCCCTCCACTTT.

The chain has TRBV4-1 and TRBJ1-1; 7 bases agree with TRBD1. CDR1 and CDR2 (germline): MGHRA, YSYEKL. CDR3 size: 14 residues. V was pared by 3 bases and J by 2 bases, with 3 bases of the junction left unmatched. CDR3 loop: CASSHGQANTEAFF. As DNA, the CDR3 is TGCGCCAGCAGCCACGGACAGGCTAACACTGAAGCTTTCTTT.

The chain employs TRBV23-1 and TRBJ2-3, with D unclear. TRBV23-1 is flagged as an ORF with uncertain function. The V end lost 1 base, the J end lost 2 bases, and 4 bases lay between the germline ends. This CDR3 spans 13 amino acids. The DNA of the CDR3 is TGCGCCAGCAGTCAATACTACACAGATACGCAGTATTTT. Residues: CASSQYYTDTQYF.

V and J are TRBV5-4 and TRBJ1-2, with 8 bases identical to TRBD1. The CDR3 loop spans 14 amino acids. CDR1 SGHNT and CDR2 YYREEE come from the germline V gene (reference sequence). Trimming at V came to 1 base and at J to 5 bases, leaving 4 bases not matched to a gene. The CDR3 region is CASSLRTGRYGYTF. CDR3 sequence (DNA): TGTGCCAGCAGCTTGAGGACAGGGAGGTATGGCTACACCTTC.

This rearrangement joins TRBV6-5 to TRBJ2-5, with TRBD1 matching over 7 bases. This CDR3 comprises 13 residues. Trimming at V came to 3 bases and at J to 4 bases, leaving 2 bases not matched to a gene. Germline CDR1 is MNHEY and CDR2 is SVGAGI. CDR3 nucleotide sequence: TGTGCCAGCAGTTATCCAGGGGGAGAGACCCAGTACTTC. It yields the protein CASSYPGGETQYF.

This chain links TRBV21-1 with TRBJ1-5. TRBV21-1 is given as a pseudogene. This CDR3 spans 19 amino acids. As DNA, the CDR3 is TGTGCCAGCAGCAAAGTATGGAGAGGGAAAGCCTATAGCAATCAGCCCCAGCATTTT. Protein sequence: CASSKVWRGKAYSNQPQHF.

The V call is TRBV4-1, the J call TRBJ2-1; 7 bases agree with TRBD1. Germline V gene data show CDR1 as MGHRA and CDR2 as YSYEKL. CDR3 length equals 16 residues. The J segment lost 2 bases and the V segment lost 3 bases, leaving 7 bases of the junction unmatched. CDR3 in amino acids: CASSHSWTGTYNEQFF. The CDR3, as DNA: TGCGCCAGCAGCCATAGCTGGACAGGTACCTACAATGAGCAGTTCTTC.

The chain couples TRBV25-1 to TRBJ1-1; 7 nucleotides match TRBD1. The CDR3 covers 12 residues. Germline-derived CDR1 and CDR2 are MGHDK and SYGVNS. V lost 7 bases, J lost 5 bases, and 4 bases stayed unmatched. This CDR3 reads CASKRGRTEAFF. The DNA of the CDR3 is TGTGCCAGCAAAAGGGGGCGAACTGAAGCTTTCTTT.

The V and J genes are TRBV6-8 and TRBJ1-1; maybe TRBD1 (6 bases). The CDR3 has 13 residues. Looked up from germline, CDR1 is MNHGY and CDR2 is SAAAGT. Trimming shortened V by 6 bases and J by 1 base, and 9 bases separated the two germline ends. The CDR3: CASRKGENTEAFF. The CDR3 DNA reads as TGTGCCAGCAGGAAGGGGGAGAACACTGAAGCTTTCTTT.

This clone was counted a few times. The chain uses TRBV4-3 and TRBJ1-2, with 8 positions matching TRBD1. The V segment lost 0 bases and the J segment 6 bases; nucleotides outside the gene matches: 3. The CDR3 is made up of 14 amino acids. Germline V lookup: CDR1 LGHNA, CDR2 YSLEER. The CDR3 coding sequence is TGCGCCAGCAGCCAAGATACAGGGGGAAATGGCTACACCTTC. Protein product: CASSQDTGGNGYTF.

The genes are TRBV9 and TRBJ2-4; D unclear. The CDR3 spans 13 residues. Germline V gene lookup returns CDR1 SGDLS and CDR2 YYNGEE. The V end lost 0 bases, the J end lost 6 bases, and 7 bases lay between the germline ends. CDR3 protein: CASSVARLNIQYF. The DNA for the CDR3 is TGTGCCAGCAGCGTAGCTCGTTTAAACATTCAGTACTTC.

The chain is built from TRBV19 and TRBJ2-7; D is unresolved. The ends were cut back, 8 bases at V and 1 base at J, with 9 bases in the middle. The CDR3 contains 12 residues. The germline V gene encodes CDR1 LNHDA and CDR2 SQIVND (reference sequence). The CDR3 here is CASSDSSYEQYF. CDR3 coding DNA: TGTGCCAGTTCAGATTCTTCCTACGAGCAGTACTTC.

The V gene is TRBV5-6, the J gene TRBJ1-5; 7 positions agree with TRBD1. V gave up 0 bases and J gave up 1 base; unmatched junction bases: 7. This CDR3 is built from 17 residues. The germline gives CDR1 SGHDT, CDR2 YYEEEE. CDR3 amino acids: CASSLGQGGTSNQPQHF. In DNA, the CDR3 is TGTGCCAGCAGCTTGGGACAGGGAGGAACGAGCAATCAGCCCCAGCATTTT.

The chain uses TRBV7-8 and TRBJ2-6; D is undetermined. V dropped 3 bases and J dropped 6 bases, with 15 bases sitting between them. Germline lookup yields CDR1 SGHVS and CDR2 FQNEAQ. The CDR3 has 16 amino acids. The DNA of the CDR3 is TGTGCCAGCAGCTTCCGTGCCCGTCCTACGGCCAACGTCCTGACTTTC. This sequence encodes CASSFRARPTANVLTF.

This chain joins TRBV7-9 and TRBJ2-4, with 7 bases fitting TRBD1. This CDR3 spans 16 amino acids. With V trimmed by 5 bases and J by 2 bases, 9 bases remained unmatched. The V gene's germline CDR1 is SEHNR and CDR2 FQNEAQ (reference sequence). CDR3 nucleotide sequence: TGTGCCAGCAGCCAGGGACAGCAAAAGACCAAAAACATTCAGTACTTC. It is translated as CASSQGQQKTKNIQYF.

The chain carries TRBV5-6 and TRBJ2-7; D gene unclear. Trimming removed 4 bases at V and 4 bases at J, with 9 bases between. CDR3 length: 12 residues. Germline assignment: CDR1 SGHDT and CDR2 YYEEEE. This chain's CDR3 is CASSARLYEQYF. The CDR3 DNA reads TGTGCCAGCAGCGCGAGACTTTACGAGCAGTACTTC.

This chain uses TRBV6-5 with TRBJ1-1; D is ambiguous. The CDR3 runs 14 residues. From germline, CDR1 is MNHEY and CDR2 SVGAGI. The V gene lost 6 bases and the J gene lost 0 bases, with 11 bases spanning the gap. CDR3 DNA: TGTGCCAGCAGGTCACTCGGGGTGAACACTGAAGCTTTCTTT. It specifies CASRSLGVNTEAFF.

CDR3 protein: CASLEGVRGYTF. The CDR3 DNA sequence: TGTGCCTCCCTCGAGGGGGTTAGGGGCTACACCTTC. The J gene is TRBJ1-2, the V gene TRBV30; D is perhaps TRBD1 (6 bases). CDR3 length: 12 residues. The germline V gene has CDR1 GTSNPN and CDR2 SVGIG (reference sequence). V gave up 7 bases and J gave up 8 bases, with 17 bases separating them.

This chain joins TRBV27 and TRBJ2-3; TRBD2 matches 8 bases. This CDR3 contains 15 residues. V gave up 4 bases and J gave up 2 bases; unmatched junction bases: 5. CDR1 MNHEY and CDR2 SMNVEV come from the germline V gene (reference sequence). CDR3 region: CASSSGGGTTDTQYF. The DNA for the CDR3 is TGTGCCAGCAGTTCAGGCGGGGGGACCACAGATACGCAGTATTTT.